Listed below are T cell receptor beta chains from one sample, sequenced in a study of T cells in Graves' hyperthyroidism and ophthalmopathy. TCRdb processed the multiplex PCR reads anew with MiXCR; each CDR3 protein has one entry. The sample shows roughly 570,000 distinct CDR3 sequences, around 46% of them seen only once. Sequencing was done on a sample of peripheral blood or thyroid tissue (not recorded which). The receptors derive from a woman younger than 35 with Graves' hyperthyroidism. CDR3s include the opening cysteine and the closing phenylalanine or tryptophan.

TRBV7-9 CASSGTGTGSLLF
TRBV20-1 CSASPQLQPQHF
TRBV7-2 CASSLRHEQFF
TRBV3-1 CASSQDQGVFNEQYF
TRBV12-3/TRBV12-4 CASRSTGTGGYTF
TRBV18 CASSQGVGQETQYF
TRBV12-3/TRBV12-4 CASSLHWTIGTEAFF
TRBV7-8 CASSSDWDYEQYF
TRBV20-1 CSAGLAGANEQFF
TRBV12-3/TRBV12-4 CASSARTSEETQYF
TRBV20-1 CSARDGSGLGSEAFF
TRBV13 CASSLGEGTAFYGYTF
TRBV7-3 CASSQGFEGRNSYEQYF
TRBV2 CASSPNSGSNEQFF
TRBV2 CASSGSTHLNQPQHF
TRBV27 CASSQRNRGLAANVLTF
TRBV2 CASSYSGLAGAGEQYF
TRBV5-1 CASSALTGYELTQYF
TRBV24-1 CAGGGTAQYGYTF
TRBV12-3/TRBV12-4 CASSFGEGPVEQYF
TRBV2 CASRAVGGGNTIYF
TRBV10-3 CAISESGKIALETQYF
TRBV27 CASSFSRGSYEQYF
TRBV12-3/TRBV12-4 CASSLAYYGYTF
TRBV7-9 CASSFLGGRTGANVLTF
TRBV20-1 CSVRGDEKLFF
TRBV6-5 CASSYAGGEVGGLETQYF
TRBV25-1 CASSEWWEGQETQYF
TRBV4-1 CASSLTTGLSGNTIYF
TRBV6-1 CAGSEARGSWGYTF
TRBV7-6 CASSLDVAGGQPQHF
TRBV20-1 CSASPGLLSGNTIYF
TRBV5-8 CASSNYRGDKNIQYF
TRBV5-4 CASSLGLGSGSPGEQYF
TRBV25-1 CASSPGKGYTF
TRBV24-1 CATSDLTADSGELFF
TRBV6-1 CAIRGSGITGDEQFF
TRBV12-3/TRBV12-4 CASSFDRGLPYEHF
TRBV11-1 CASSQAVAGGGEQYF
TRBV20-1 CSAIKTSGAPETQYF
TRBV7-8 CASSYADSPLHF
TRBV2 CASTFYGMNTEAFF
TRBV12-3/TRBV12-4 CASSFAGDPKETQYF